The rows below give T cell receptor beta chains drawn from one sample of a study of blood T cells in healthy people across ages. TCRdb re-derived calls from the 5' RACE reads in MiXCR, one entry per CDR3 protein. The repertoire includes about 650,000 distinct CDR3 sequences, approximately 31% of them detected once, and 15% sits in the top ten. Sequencing was carried out using blood. These receptor sequences come from an elderly woman in good health. CDR3s include the opening cysteine and the closing phenylalanine or tryptophan. D genes are given only for firm matches. Clone size is given for some rows only: seen once, a few or many times, or a class if the clone is expanded.

>NA|TRBV7-9|NA|TRBJ1-3
TGTGCCAGCAGCCTCAGGGGAGGCTCTGGAAACACCATACATTTT
CASSLRGGSGNTIHF
>NA|TRBV6-6|many|TRBJ2-7
TGTGCCAGCAGTTTGGCCAGGATGTACGAGCAGTACTTC
CASSLARMYEQYF
>NA|TRBV4-2|NA|TRBJ1-4
TGTGCCAGCAGTCATGGTCACGGCGAGGATGAAAAACTGTTTTTT
CASSHGHGEDEKLFF
>TRBD2|TRBV5-1|once|TRBJ2-1
TGCGCCAGCAGCGCACGGGCCTCTAGCGGGGGGCTTAATGAGCAGTTCTTC
CASSARASSGGLNEQFF
>NA|TRBV7-2|NA|TRBJ1-1
TGTGCCAGCAGCCACCCCAGGGGCGGGACTGGAGCTTTCTTT
CASSHPRGGTGAFF
>NA|TRBV20-1|many|TRBJ1-2
TGCAGTGCCAGTAGGGACGGTACAAACTATGGCTACACCTTC
CSASRDGTNYGYTF
>NA|TRBV27|many|TRBJ1-1
TGTGCCAGCAGCCCCTCTGGTTCCGACATGAAAACTGAAGCTTTCTTT
CASSPSGSDMKTEAFF
>NA|TRBV5-1|NA|TRBJ1-1
TGCGCCAGCAGCTTCAGCTCAGGGTCACCCTCAGAAGCTTTCTTT
CASSFSSGSPSEAFF
>TRBD1|TRBV11-2|many|TRBJ1-4
TGTGCCAGCAGCCTAGCAGAGCCGGGACAGGTTTCACCGGGCAATGAAAAACTGTTTTTT
CASSLAEPGQVSPGNEKLFF
>NA|TRBV5-1|many|TRBJ2-3
TGCGCCAGCAGCTTGGGGCCCCCAGATACGCAGTATTTT
CASSLGPPDTQYF
>NA|TRBV19|few|TRBJ1-2
TGTGCCAGTAGTATAGATCTTTGGAGCAGGGGCTACACCTTC
CASSIDLWSRGYTF
>NA|TRBV5-1|many|TRBJ2-3
TGCGCCAGCAGCCATCAGACACTCACAGATACGCAGTATTTT
CASSHQTLTDTQYF
>NA|TRBV2|many|TRBJ2-5
TGTGCCAGCGAACCGGGTTCGGAAGAGACCCAGTACTTC
CASEPGSEETQYF
>NA|TRBV20-1|NA|TRBJ2-5
TGCAGTGCTAGAGTAATAGGTCAGGGCGAGACCCAGTACTTC
CSARVIGQGETQYF
>TRBD1|TRBV5-6|many|TRBJ2-7
TGTGCCAGCATCCCGTGGGGGACAGGGCAATCCTACGAGCAGTACTTC
CASIPWGTGQSYEQYF
>NA|TRBV19|NA|TRBJ1-1
TGTGCCAGTAGTAGCGCCTTTCAGGGGAACACTGAAGCTTTCTTT
CASSSAFQGNTEAFF
>NA|TRBV15|NA|TRBJ1-1
TGTGCCACCAGCAGAGATTATGCCAGGGGCACTGAAGCTTTCTTT
CATSRDYARGTEAFF
>NA|TRBV6-2/TRBV6-3|few|TRBJ1-5
TGTGCCAGCCAAAGCCTGGACGGAGTCAATCAGCCCCAGCATTTT
CASQSLDGVNQPQHF
>NA|TRBV20-1|NA|TRBJ2-5
TGCAGTACTAGGGCGCAGAGGAGGTACCAAGAGACCCAGTACTTC
CSTRAQRRYQETQYF
>NA|TRBV30|NA|TRBJ1-5
TGTGCCTGGAGTGTCAAAGGGGCGGGGAATCAGCCCCAGCATTTT
CAWSVKGAGNQPQHF
>NA|TRBV20-1|many|TRBJ2-3
TGCAGTGCTAGTGACGGGGGCACAGATACGCAGTATTTT
CSASDGGTDTQYF
>NA|TRBV20-1|many|TRBJ2-1
TGCAGTACCAGCGCAGGCAATGAGCAGTTCTTC
CSTSAGNEQFF
>NA|TRBV6-6|NA|TRBJ1-1
TGTGCCAGCAGCCCAAACATAGGGACACTGAACACTGAAGCTTTCTTT
CASSPNIGTLNTEAFF
>NA|TRBV4-1|few|TRBJ1-1
TGCGCCAGCAGCCACCCGGCCGAGACATTTCGAGGGTACACTGAAGCTTTCTTT
CASSHPAETFRGYTEAFF
>NA|TRBV7-9|NA|TRBJ2-7
TGTGCCAGCAGCGGTGGGGCGGGACTCGAGCAGTACTTC
CASSGGAGLEQYF
>TRBD1|TRBV12-3/TRBV12-4|few|TRBJ1-2
TGTGCCAGCAGTACCGAGACAGGGAGTCGTCGCTACACCTTC
CASSTETGSRRYTF
>NA|TRBV7-9|NA|TRBJ2-5
TGTGCCAGCAGCTTTCCGGCGGGGCCGTTGGGGGAGACCCAGTACTTC
CASSFPAGPLGETQYF
>NA|TRBV30|NA|TRBJ1-4
TGTGCCTGGAATTTTTGGGGGGCAACTAATGAAAAACTGTTTTTT
CAWNFWGATNEKLFF
>NA|TRBV4-1|NA|TRBJ2-7
TGCGCCAGCAGCCAAGATATGGGGCGAGCGTCGGGCTCCTACGAGCAGTACTTC
CASSQDMGRASGSYEQYF
>NA|TRBV21-1|once|TRBJ1-2
TGTGCCACCGCTATGGGCAACTATGGCTACACCTTC
CATAMGNYGYTF
>TRBD1|TRBV20-1|once|TRBJ2-7
TGCAGTGCTAGAAGGAGGGGCGGGACAGGGGAATACGAGCAGTACTTC
CSARRRGGTGEYEQYF